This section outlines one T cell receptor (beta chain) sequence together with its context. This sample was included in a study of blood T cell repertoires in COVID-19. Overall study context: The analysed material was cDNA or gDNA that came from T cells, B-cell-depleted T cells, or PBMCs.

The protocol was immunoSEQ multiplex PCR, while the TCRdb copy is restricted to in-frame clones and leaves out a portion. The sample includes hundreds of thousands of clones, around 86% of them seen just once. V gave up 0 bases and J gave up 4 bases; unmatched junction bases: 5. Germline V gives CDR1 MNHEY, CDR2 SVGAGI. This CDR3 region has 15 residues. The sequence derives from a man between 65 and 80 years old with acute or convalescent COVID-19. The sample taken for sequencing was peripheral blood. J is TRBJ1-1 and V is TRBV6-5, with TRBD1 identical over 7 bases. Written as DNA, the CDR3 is TGTGCCAGCAGTTACTCACCTACAGGGGTCACTGAAGCTTTCTTT. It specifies CASSYSPTGVTEAFF.